The 23 T cell receptor beta chains presented below share a single source sample, sequenced in a study of regulatory T cells in long-lasting Graves disease. With iRepertoire HTBI primers and Arm-PCR of CDR3 regions, TCR beta libraries were built. MiXCR was run by TCRdb on the multiplex PCR reads, yielding one entry per CDR3 protein. Of about 430,000 distinct CDR3 sequences listed, 14% to 15% were seen once; the top ten hold under 9%. Sample time point: newly diagnosed GD, antithyroid drugs for less than 3 months. After RNA was extracted from PBMCs, the TCR library was made from it. These data were also reused for a study on T cells in Graves' hyperthyroidism and ophthalmopathy.

The source material was peripheral blood mononuclear cells (PBMCs), sampled at new diagnosis, from a patient treated with antithyroid drugs. The source of these receptors is a woman aged 40 to 55 with Graves disease.

J is TRBJ1-3 and V is TRBV6-2 or TRBV6-3; D possibly corresponds to TRBD1 (6 bases). This CDR3 contains 17 residues. V lost 0 bases and J 0 bases, leaving 12 bases between the germline ends. The V gene's germline CDR1 is MNHEY and CDR2 SVGEGT. CDR3 loop: CASSYSQGMSSGNTIYF. The DNA for the CDR3 is TGTGCCAGCAGTTACTCTCAGGGGATGAGCTCTGGAAACACCATATATTTT.

The gene calls are TRBV20-1 and TRBJ2-1; D is unclear. This CDR3 has 13 amino acids. From germline, CDR1 is DFQATT and CDR2 SNEGSKA (reference sequence). V was cut by 1 base and J by 5 bases, with 9 bases left in between. The CDR3 is CSARVGQHNEQFF. In DNA form, the CDR3 reads TGCAGTGCTAGAGTCGGGCAGCACAATGAGCAGTTCTTC.

The J gene is TRBJ1-1, the V gene TRBV5-1; possibly TRBD1 for D (5 bases). Germline V CDR1 and CDR2: SGHRS, YFSETQ. V was clipped by 3 bases and J by 1 base, with 7 bases between them. The CDR3 has 13 amino acids. For the CDR3, the DNA is TGCGCCAGCAGCTATCAGGGGAACACTGAAGCTTTCTTT. Translation gives CASSYQGNTEAFF.

This clonotype was found many times. This rearrangement joins TRBV28 to TRBJ2-1, with 14 positions matching TRBD2. The CDR3 loop spans 17 amino acids. Germline V gene data show CDR1 as MDHEN and CDR2 as SYDVKM. V trimming: 8 bases; J trimming: 9 bases; junction bases outside the gene matches: 15. The CDR3 here is CASFKSWTSGRFSEQFF. CDR3 coding DNA: TGTGCCAGCTTTAAATCATGGACTAGCGGGAGGTTTAGTGAGCAGTTCTTC.

This clonotype was recorded at least ten times. J is TRBJ2-3 and V is TRBV12-5; D is perhaps TRBD2 (6 bases). Germline V gene sequence: CDR1 LGHNT, CDR2 FRNRAP. The CDR3 extends over 9 amino acids. In DNA, the CDR3 is TGTGCCAGCGGGGATACGCAGTATTTT. This codes for CASGDTQYF.

This clonotype was seen many times. J is TRBJ1-2 and V is TRBV12-3 or TRBV12-4; no clear D. V dropped 4 bases and J dropped 4 bases, with 10 bases sitting between them. This CDR3 spans 13 amino acids. The CDR3 loop is CASSYDHIYGYTF. CDR3 sequence (DNA): TGTGCCAGCAGTTATGATCATATCTATGGCTACACCTTC.

This clonotype was detected many times. This sequence joins TRBV30 and TRBJ2-7; tentative D call: TRBD1 (6 bases). The CDR3 sequence is 14 residues long. Germline V gene data show CDR1 as GTSNPN and CDR2 as SVGIG (reference sequence). Between the trimmed V and J ends, which lost 0 bases and 4 bases, there was a span of 13 bases. The CDR3 DNA sequence: TGTGCCTGGAGTGTCTCCTTACAGGGATACGAGCAGTACTTC. It is translated as CAWSVSLQGYEQYF.

The table lists this clonotype with a few counts. The chain has TRBV24-1 and TRBJ2-1; 12 nucleotides align to TRBD2. In germline, CDR1 is KGHDR, CDR2 SFDVKD. The CDR3 is made up of 14 amino acids. Trimming at V came to 7 bases and at J to 13 bases, leaving 10 bases not matched to a gene. The CDR3 DNA is TGTGCCACCAGGACTAGCGGGAGAGGAGGGCCTCAGTTCTTC. Protein sequence: CATRTSGRGGPQFF.

This clonotype showed up just a few times. The chain recombines TRBV14 with TRBJ2-3; D is tentatively TRBD1 or TRBD2 (5 bases each). CDR3 length equals 14 residues. In germline, CDR1 is SGHDN, CDR2 FVKESK. V gave up 3 bases and J gave up 2 bases, with 9 bases separating them. CDR3 residues: CASSQGPFTDTQYF. The CDR3 DNA reads as TGTGCCAGCAGCCAGGGACCCTTCACAGATACGCAGTATTTT.

This clonotype was found many times. The CDR3 is CASSYSWDRKNNEQFF. CDR3 bases: TGTGCCAGCAGTTACTCGTGGGACAGGAAGAACAATGAGCAGTTCTTC. V gene TRBV6-5 combines with J gene TRBJ2-1; the match to TRBD1 covers 8 bases. The V segment lost 0 bases and the J segment 5 bases; nucleotides outside the gene matches: 6. Germline CDR1 MNHEY, CDR2 SVGAGI. The CDR3 contains 16 residues.

This clonotype was detected ten times or more. The chain combines TRBV9 with TRBJ2-7, with 16 bases that match TRBD2. Unmatched junction bases numbered 9, after V lost 3 bases and J lost 9 bases. CDR3 length equals 16 residues. Germline V CDR1 and CDR2: SGDLS, YYNGEE. The CDR3 coding sequence is TGTGCCAGCAGCGCCGCCGGGACTAGCGGGAGGGCCGCGCAGTACTTC. Amino acid sequence: CASSAAGTSGRAAQYF.

In this sample, this clonotype turned up a few times. The chain combines TRBV12-3 or TRBV12-4 with TRBJ2-1; no clear D gene. The CDR3 runs to 13 residues. V lost 8 bases and J lost 3, with 11 bases in between. CDR3 nucleotide sequence: TGTGCCAGCGGGCTCCACGGCTACAATGAGCAGTTCTTC. Its translation is CASGLHGYNEQFF.

This clonotype was found many times. This chain links TRBV19 with TRBJ2-5; 11 bases align to TRBD2. CDR3 size: 15 residues. Germline V gene data show CDR1 as LNHDA and CDR2 as SQIVND (reference sequence). V shed 1 base, J shed 5 bases, and the junction held 3 bases outside the gene matches. The CDR3 DNA is TGTGCCAGTAGTATAGTAGCGGGAGGGCCCGAGACCCAGTACTTC. Residues: CASSIVAGGPETQYF.

Comment on this clonotype: A far more abundant clone sits one base away, making this likely a read error. The rearrangement joins TRBV6-1 to TRBJ2-5; 12 nucleotides agree with TRBD2. Trimming removed 3 bases from V and 4 bases from J; junction bases left unmatched: 3. CDR3 length: 15 amino acids. Germline V gene data show CDR1 as MNHNS and CDR2 as SASEGT. CDR3 region: CASSEGTSGLETQYF. CDR3 coding DNA: TGTGCCAGCAGTGAGGGGACTAGCGGGTTAGAGACCCAGTACTTC.

The table lists this clonotype with a few counts. The chain combines TRBV7-9 with TRBJ2-5; D is unclear. V dropped 3 bases and J dropped 3 bases, with 14 bases sitting between them. Germline assignment: CDR1 SEHNR and CDR2 FQNEAQ (reference sequence). There are 15 residues in the CDR3. CDR3 nucleotide sequence: TGTGCCAGCAGCTTTGGAGTAGACCTCGAAGAGACCCAGTACTTC. As protein: CASSFGVDLEETQYF.

The rearrangement joins TRBV6-1 to TRBJ2-7, with 13 bases matching TRBD2. This CDR3 comprises 15 residues. In germline, CDR1 is MNHNS, CDR2 SASEGT. With V trimmed by 6 bases and J by 4 bases, 6 bases remained unmatched. Here the CDR3 DNA reads TGTGCCAGCAGCTTCGGGACTAGCGGGGTTTACGAGCAGTACTTC. Amino acid sequence: CASSFGTSGVYEQYF.

This clonotype was seen a few times. The chain carries TRBV24-1 and TRBJ2-1; 10 bases fit TRBD1. V dropped 4 bases and J dropped 1; count of bases not matched to a gene: 3. Per the germline V gene, CDR1 is KGHDR and CDR2 is SFDVKD. This CDR3 is 16 amino acids long. The CDR3 reads CATSDPGQGSYNEQFF. CDR3 bases: TGTGCCACCAGTGACCCGGGACAGGGGTCCTACAATGAGCAGTTCTTC.

This clonotype was counted ten times or more. The chain is built from TRBV28 and TRBJ2-7; 8 positions match TRBD1. Germline assignment: CDR1 MDHEN and CDR2 SYDVKM. Trimming cost V 6 bases and J 3 bases; bases outside gene matches: 4. The CDR3 runs 13 residues. The CDR3 reads CASSFGQGYEQYF. CDR3 nucleotides: TGTGCCAGCAGCTTCGGACAGGGCTACGAGCAGTACTTC.

The chain carries TRBV11-3 and TRBJ2-1; 14 bases map to TRBD2. Looked up from germline, CDR1 is SGHNT and CDR2 is YENEEA. CDR3 length equals 17 residues. With V trimmed by 7 bases and J by 0 bases, 5 bases remained unmatched. CDR3 nucleotide sequence: TGTGCCAGCACGACTAGCGGGAGGGCCGGCTCCTACAATGAGCAGTTCTTC. It yields the protein CASTTSGRAGSYNEQFF.

This clonotype has ten or more counts. The chain is built from TRBV6-1 and TRBJ2-1; the D gene is possibly TRBD2 (5 bases). The germline gives CDR1 MNHNS, CDR2 SASEGT. V was trimmed by 10 bases and J by 0 bases, leaving 10 bases between them. The CDR3 contains 13 residues. The CDR3 loop reads CATERNSYNEQFF. As DNA, the CDR3 is TGTGCCACCGAGCGGAACTCCTACAATGAGCAGTTCTTC.

This clonotype showed up many times. This sequence joins TRBV12-3 or TRBV12-4 and TRBJ2-1, with 14 bases fitting TRBD2. V shed 6 bases, J shed 10 bases, and the junction held 11 bases outside the gene matches. The length of the CDR3 is 16 residues. The CDR3 coding sequence is TGTGCCAGCAGCTTTCCCGGGACTAGCGGGAGTGGGGAGCAGTTCTTC. Protein sequence: CASSFPGTSGSGEQFF.

The chain recombines TRBV12-3 or TRBV12-4 with TRBJ2-2; TRBD1 might be the D (6 bases). Trimming cost V 0 bases and J 5 bases, with 10 bases left between them. The CDR3 runs to 15 residues. This chain's CDR3 is CASSLAYRVTGELFF. In DNA form, the CDR3 reads TGTGCCAGCAGTTTAGCCTACAGGGTGACCGGGGAGCTGTTTTTT.

This clonotype appeared many times. The rearrangement joins TRBV11-2 to TRBJ1-3; no firm D call. CDR3 length: 14 amino acids. V lost 1 base and J lost 2, with 6 bases in between. The germline V gene has CDR1 SGHAT and CDR2 FQNNGV. The CDR3 sequence: CASSLVQPGNTIYF. In nucleotides, the CDR3 is TGTGCCAGCAGCTTAGTGCAGCCTGGAAACACCATATATTTT.